This T cell receptor (beta chain) comes out of a study of neurological immune-mediated disorders. In regard to this clonotype: This clone may be a read error of a much larger clone one base away.

The method for making cDNA was 5'RACE, and it used 10-nucleotide random UMIs. Sequencing runs each yielded over 200 million TCR-beta sequences from 15-18 subjects. MiXCR was run by TCRdb on the 5' RACE reads, yielding one entry per CDR3 protein. The sample gives under 90,000 distinct CDR3 sequences, around 3.5% of which show up once; less than 3.5% is in the top ten. What was sequenced was PBMCs. The receptor comes from a woman aged 45-59 years with multiple sclerosis.

CDR3 nucleotide sequence: TGTGCCAGCAGCCACCACGGGCGGGGCCTAACAGATACGCAGTATTTT. Encoded protein: CASSHHGRGLTDTQYF. This rearrangement joins TRBV3-1 to TRBJ2-3; the D gene is possibly TRBD2 (6 bases). This CDR3 is 16 amino acids long. Germline V lookup: CDR1 LGHDT, CDR2 YNNKEL (reference sequence). V was pared by 3 bases and J by 3 bases, with 16 bases between.